Given below is one TCR beta chain in context. Its antigen is unidentified. Assay runs were performed at deep level. The repertoire was sequenced with immunoSEQ multiplex PCR; TCRdb's copy has only in-frame clones and lacks some. The sample lists 2 million to 2.5 million clones; over 85% were seen once. This record belongs to a study of shared clonotypes between healthy human individuals. Study-level information: CD4 naive and memory got three plates each, CD8 naive two, CD8 memory one.

With 4 bases clipped from V and 5 bases from J, the junction kept 6 bases outside the gene matches. The CDR3 contains 14 residues. Germline-derived CDR1 and CDR2 are SGHRS and YFSETQ. Study-level findings and limits: Clonotypes shared by all four donors outscored non-shared clonotypes in generation probability. Estimated richness was generally greater in naive than memory subsets.

This TCR derives from a man aged 18 to 30 in good health. Some clones in this sample may be carry-over from other donors' samples. The genes are TRBV5-1 and TRBJ2-5, with 9 positions matching TRBD2. The sample taken for sequencing was naive CD4+ T cells from PBMCs. Documented subset: CD45RA+ positively selected. The CDR3 protein is CASSEASGIETQYF. CDR3 bases: TGCGCCAGCAGCGAGGCTAGCGGGATTGAGACCCAGTACTTC.